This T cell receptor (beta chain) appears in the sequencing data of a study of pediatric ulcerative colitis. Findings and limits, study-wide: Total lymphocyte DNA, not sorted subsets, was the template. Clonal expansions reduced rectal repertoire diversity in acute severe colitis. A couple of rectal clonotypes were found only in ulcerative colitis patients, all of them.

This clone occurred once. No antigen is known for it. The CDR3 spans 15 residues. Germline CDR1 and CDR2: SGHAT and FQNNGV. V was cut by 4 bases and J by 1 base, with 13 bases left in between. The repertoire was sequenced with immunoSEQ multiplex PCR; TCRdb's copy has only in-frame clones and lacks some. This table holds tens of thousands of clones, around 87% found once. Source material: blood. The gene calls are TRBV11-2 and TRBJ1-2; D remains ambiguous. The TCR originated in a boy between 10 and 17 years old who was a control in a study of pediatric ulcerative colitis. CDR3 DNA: TGTGCCAGCAGCTATATTGCCGGGGATAACTATGGCTACACCTTC. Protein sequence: CASSYIAGDNYGYTF.